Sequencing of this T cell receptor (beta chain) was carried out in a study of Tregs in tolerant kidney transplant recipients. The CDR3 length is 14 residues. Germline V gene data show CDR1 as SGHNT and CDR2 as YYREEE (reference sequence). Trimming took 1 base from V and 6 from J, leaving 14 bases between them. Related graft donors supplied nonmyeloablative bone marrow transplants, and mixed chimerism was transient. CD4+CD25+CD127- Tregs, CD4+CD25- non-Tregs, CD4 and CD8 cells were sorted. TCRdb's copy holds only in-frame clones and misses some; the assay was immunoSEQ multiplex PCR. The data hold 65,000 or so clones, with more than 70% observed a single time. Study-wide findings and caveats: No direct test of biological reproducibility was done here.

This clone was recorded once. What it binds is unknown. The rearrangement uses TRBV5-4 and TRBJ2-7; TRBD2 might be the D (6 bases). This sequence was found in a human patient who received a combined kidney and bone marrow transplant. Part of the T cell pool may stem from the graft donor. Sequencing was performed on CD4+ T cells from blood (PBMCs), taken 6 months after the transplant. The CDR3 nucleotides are TGTGCCAGCAGCTTGCCGTCGGGGGAGCGCGAGCAGTACTTC. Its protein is CASSLPSGEREQYF.